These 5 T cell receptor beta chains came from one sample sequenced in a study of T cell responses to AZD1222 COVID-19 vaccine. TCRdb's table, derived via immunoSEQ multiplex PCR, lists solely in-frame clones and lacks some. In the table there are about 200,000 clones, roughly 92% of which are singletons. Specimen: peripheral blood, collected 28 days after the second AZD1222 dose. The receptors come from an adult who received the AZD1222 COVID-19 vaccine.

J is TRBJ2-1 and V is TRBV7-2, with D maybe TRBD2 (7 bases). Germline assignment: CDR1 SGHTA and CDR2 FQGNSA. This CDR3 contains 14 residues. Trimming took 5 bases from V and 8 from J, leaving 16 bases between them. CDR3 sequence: CASSLNGGRDEQFF. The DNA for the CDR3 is TGTGCCAGCAGCCTAAACGGGGGGCGGGATGAGCAGTTCTTC.

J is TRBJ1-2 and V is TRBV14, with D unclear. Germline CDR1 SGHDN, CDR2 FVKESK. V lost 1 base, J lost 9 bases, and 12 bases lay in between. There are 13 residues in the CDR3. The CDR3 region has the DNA TGTGCCAGCAGCCAAGGGGCCGCGTCTCGCTACACCTTC. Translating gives CASSQGAASRYTF.

Here the CDR3 reads CASSLNRDEKLFF. The DNA of the CDR3 is TGTGCCAGCAGCTTAAACAGGGATGAAAAACTGTTTTTT. This chain uses TRBV7-9 with TRBJ1-4; weak D call: TRBD1 (6 bases). The CDR3 loop spans 13 amino acids. Trimming took 2 bases from V and 6 from J, leaving 7 bases between them. Germline loops: CDR1 SEHNR, CDR2 FQNEAQ (reference sequence).

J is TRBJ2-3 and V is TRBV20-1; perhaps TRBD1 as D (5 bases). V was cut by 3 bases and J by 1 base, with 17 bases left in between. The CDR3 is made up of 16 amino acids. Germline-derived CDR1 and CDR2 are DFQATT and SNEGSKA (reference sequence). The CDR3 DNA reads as TGCAGTGCTAGTGACGTACAGGTCCTTCGCACAGATACGCAGTATTTT. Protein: CSASDVQVLRTDTQYF.

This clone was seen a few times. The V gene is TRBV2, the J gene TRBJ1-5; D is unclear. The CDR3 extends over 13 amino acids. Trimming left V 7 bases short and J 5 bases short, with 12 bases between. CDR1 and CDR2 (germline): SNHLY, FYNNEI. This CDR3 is CASTGRADQPQHF. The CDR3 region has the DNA TGTGCCAGCACCGGGAGGGCAGATCAGCCCCAGCATTTT.